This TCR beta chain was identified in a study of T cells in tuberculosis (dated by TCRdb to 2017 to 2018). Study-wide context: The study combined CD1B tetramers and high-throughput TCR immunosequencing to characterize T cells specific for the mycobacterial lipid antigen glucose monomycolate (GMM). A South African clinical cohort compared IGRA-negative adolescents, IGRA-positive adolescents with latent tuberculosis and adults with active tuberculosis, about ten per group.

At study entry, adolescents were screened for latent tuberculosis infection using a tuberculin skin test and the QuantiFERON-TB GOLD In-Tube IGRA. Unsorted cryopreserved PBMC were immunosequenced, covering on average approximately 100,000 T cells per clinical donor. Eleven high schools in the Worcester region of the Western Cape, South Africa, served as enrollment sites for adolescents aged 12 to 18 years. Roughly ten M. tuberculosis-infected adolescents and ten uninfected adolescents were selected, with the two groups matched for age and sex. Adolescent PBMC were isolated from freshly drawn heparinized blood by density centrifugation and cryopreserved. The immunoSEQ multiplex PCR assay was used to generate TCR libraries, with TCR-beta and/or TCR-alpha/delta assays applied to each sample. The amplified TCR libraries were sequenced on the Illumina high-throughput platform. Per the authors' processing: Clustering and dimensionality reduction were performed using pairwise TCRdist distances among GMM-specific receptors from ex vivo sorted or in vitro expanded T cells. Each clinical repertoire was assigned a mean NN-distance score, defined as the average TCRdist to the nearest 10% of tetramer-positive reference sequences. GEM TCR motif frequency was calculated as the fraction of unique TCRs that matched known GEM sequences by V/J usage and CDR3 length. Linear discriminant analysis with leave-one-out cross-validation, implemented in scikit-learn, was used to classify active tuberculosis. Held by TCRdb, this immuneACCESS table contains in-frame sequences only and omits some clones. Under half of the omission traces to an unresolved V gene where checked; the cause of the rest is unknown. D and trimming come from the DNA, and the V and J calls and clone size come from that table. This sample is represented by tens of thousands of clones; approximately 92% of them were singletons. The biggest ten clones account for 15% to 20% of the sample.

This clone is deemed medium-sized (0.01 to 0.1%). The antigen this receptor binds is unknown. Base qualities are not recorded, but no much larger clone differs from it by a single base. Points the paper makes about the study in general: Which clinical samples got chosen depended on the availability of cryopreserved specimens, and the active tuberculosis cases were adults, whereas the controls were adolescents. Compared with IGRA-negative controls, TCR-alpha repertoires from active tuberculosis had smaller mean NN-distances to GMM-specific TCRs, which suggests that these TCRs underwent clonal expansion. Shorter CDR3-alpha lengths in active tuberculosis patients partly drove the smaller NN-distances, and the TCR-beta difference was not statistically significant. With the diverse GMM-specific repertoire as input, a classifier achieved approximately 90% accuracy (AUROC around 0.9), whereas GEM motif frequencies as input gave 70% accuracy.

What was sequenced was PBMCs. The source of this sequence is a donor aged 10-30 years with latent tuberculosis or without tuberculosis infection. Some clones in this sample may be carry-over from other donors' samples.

CDR3 region: CASTRRGLLDTQYF. The sequence in DNA is TGTGCCAGTACCCGCAGGGGGCTGCTGGATACGCAGTATTTT. The receptor chain draws on TRBV19 and TRBJ2-3, with TRBD1 matching 8 junction bases. Here V drops 7 bases and J drops 6 bases, and the junction holds 9 bases not matched to any gene. From a lookup of the germline V gene (reference sequence), CDR1 and CDR2 are LNHDA and SQIVND. Reading from cysteine to phenylalanine, the CDR3 counts 14 amino acids. Only the CDR3 region is kept as DNA, spanning 42 bases read in frame from base 1.